Listed here are 7 T cell receptor beta chains from one sample, sequenced in a study of T cell responses to AZD1222 COVID-19 vaccine. Repertoires were generated with immunoSEQ multiplex PCR, while TCRdb's copy carries only in-frame clones and drops some. This sample has 100,000 to 150,000 clones, with around 92% found just once. The sample was peripheral blood, taken 28 days after the second AZD1222 dose. The receptors shown here come from an adult who received the AZD1222 COVID-19 vaccine.

Written as DNA, the CDR3 is TGCAGCGTTGGACAGGGCGACGAGCAGTACGTC. This gives the protein CSVGQGDEQYV. The chain combines TRBV29-1 with TRBJ2-7; 7 bases are shared with TRBD1. V lost 4 bases and J lost 5; bases outside the gene matches: 2. The CDR3 has 11 amino acids. Germline-derived CDR1 and CDR2 are SQVTM and ANQGSEA.

This chain joins TRBV5-6 and TRBJ2-2; TRBD1 matches at 7 bases. The CDR3 contains 16 residues. V trimming: 5 bases; J trimming: 4 bases; junction bases outside the gene matches: 11. Per the germline V gene, CDR1 is SGHDT and CDR2 is YYEEEE. The CDR3 is CASSYDRVSITGELFF. CDR3 DNA sequence: TGTGCCAGCAGTTATGACAGGGTATCAATCACCGGGGAGCTGTTTTTT.

The V gene is TRBV27, the J gene TRBJ2-7, with a possible D match to TRBD2 (5 bases). Looked up from germline, CDR1 is MNHEY and CDR2 is SMNVEV (reference sequence). The CDR3 sequence is 13 residues long. V was pared by 6 bases and J by 7 bases, with 16 bases between. In nucleotides, the CDR3 is TGTGCCAGCAGAAAAGTCAGGACGGGAGAGCAGTACGTC. This translates into CASRKVRTGEQYV.

The chain has TRBV6-1 and TRBJ1-4; D may be TRBD1 (6 bases). This CDR3 spans 14 amino acids. The ends were cut back, 6 bases at V and 4 bases at J, with 12 bases in the middle. Per the germline V gene, CDR1 is MNHNS and CDR2 is SASEGT. Written as DNA, the CDR3 is TGTGCCAGCAGATACGACAGGCTTAATGAAAAACTGTTTTTT. The encoded protein is CASRYDRLNEKLFF.

This chain links TRBV5-1 with TRBJ2-2; 11 bases are a match to TRBD2. Germline V lookup: CDR1 SGHRS, CDR2 YFSETQ. Trimming removed 0 bases from V and 5 bases from J; junction bases left unmatched: 3. The CDR3 consists of 16 residues. CDR3 DNA sequence: TGCGCCAGCAGCTTGGGACTAGCGGGAAATACCGGGGAGCTGTTTTTT. The encoded protein is CASSLGLAGNTGELFF.

This clone came up once. The rearrangement links TRBV27 to TRBJ1-2; tentatively, D is TRBD1 (5 bases). Trimming took off 3 bases at V and 5 bases at J, with 16 bases between the two ends. CDR1 and CDR2 from the germline V gene are MNHEY and SMNVEV (reference sequence). The CDR3 is 15 residues long. The CDR3 bases are TGTGCCAGCAGTTTTAACCAGGGAGGGAGTTATGGCTACACCTTC. It specifies CASSFNQGGSYGYTF.

V and J are TRBV6-5 and TRBJ2-3, with D possibly TRBD2 on 6 matching bases. The CDR3 sequence is 15 residues long. V lost 2 bases and J 0 bases, leaving 9 bases between the germline ends. Germline V gene data show CDR1 as MNHEY and CDR2 as SVGAGI. CDR3 loop: CASSYLRGSTDTQYF. The DNA for the CDR3 is TGTGCCAGCAGTTACCTGCGGGGCAGCACAGATACGCAGTATTTT.